These T cell receptor beta chains were read from a single sample in a study of T cells in localized non-small cell lung cancer. The repertoire was sequenced with immunoSEQ multiplex PCR; TCRdb's copy has only in-frame clones and lacks some. This table holds tens of thousands of clones, roughly 91% found once. The specimen was peripheral blood, collected before any cancer treatment. These receptors came from a male donor older than 55 with stage I lung adenocarcinoma. CDR3s include the opening cysteine and the closing phenylalanine or tryptophan. The D gene is left open where the match is weak. Rows give clone size only sometimes, using once, few, many, or a class for an expanded clone.

>TRBD1|TRBV6-1|-|TRBJ1-2
TGTGCCAGCAGTGAACGGACCGGGACAGGGGGCACTGGCACCTTC
CASSERTGTGGTGTF
>-|TRBV4-3|-|TRBJ1-2
TGCGCCAGCAGCCAAGAAGTAGTAGTCGGTGGCTACACCTTC
CASSQEVVVGGYTF
>-|TRBV11-3|once|TRBJ1-1
TGTGCCAGCAGCTTAGATGGGAATGAAGCTTTCTTT
CASSLDGNEAFF
>-|TRBV9|-|TRBJ2-2
TGTGCCAGCAGCGTAGGTAGGAGTAAAACGGGGGAGCTGTTTTTT
CASSVGRSKTGELFF
>-|TRBV6-6|-|TRBJ1-2
TGTGCCAGCCGGTATCCTCCGTATGGCTACACCTTC
CASRYPPYGYTF
>TRBD1|TRBV6-1|-|TRBJ1-5
TGTGCCAGCAGTGCGACAGGGGGAAATCAGCCCCAGCATTTT
CASSATGGNQPQHF
>-|TRBV7-2|-|TRBJ2-7
TGTGCCAGCAGCTTTGGCCCCTACGAGCAGTACTTC
CASSFGPYEQYF
>-|TRBV27|-|TRBJ1-2
TGTGCCAGCAGCCAAACAGGGCGAGATGGCTACACCTTC
CASSQTGRDGYTF
>TRBD1|TRBV11-2|-|TRBJ2-7
TGTGCCAGCAGCTACAGCCTACCGGGACAGGGGGCTTTTGACTTC
CASSYSLPGQGAFDF
>TRBD1|TRBV25-1|-|TRBJ1-1
TGTGCCAGCAGTGAAAAGGCAGGGGGCGAAGATGAAGCTTTCTTT
CASSEKAGGEDEAFF
>TRBD2|TRBV28|-|TRBJ2-7
TGTGCCAGCAGTTTGACTAGCGGGAACCCCATCCACGAGCAGTACTTC
CASSLTSGNPIHEQYF
>-|TRBV5-8|-|TRBJ2-7
TGTGCCAGCAGTAAGGGGACATCCTACTACGAGCAGTACTTC
CASSKGTSYYEQYF
>-|TRBV28|-|TRBJ1-2
TGTGCCAGCACCACGGAAGGCTATGGCTACACCTTC
CASTTEGYGYTF